The 23 T cell receptor beta chains in this list originate from one sample, sequenced in a study of T-cell memory formation after mild COVID-19. One entry per CDR3 protein results from TCRdb running MiXCR on the 5' RACE reads. The repertoire holds 550,000 to 700,000 distinct CDR3 sequences, with 17% as singletons. Source material: PBMCs or a T cell subset sorted from them (not recorded which). These TCRs come from an adult woman who had mild COVID-19 (a few samples of this study predate the infection). Cell type and time point are not known.

The V call is TRBV4-2, the J call TRBJ1-2, with 8 bases identical to TRBD1. Germline lookup yields CDR1 LGHNA and CDR2 YNFKEQ. V was pared by 6 bases and J by 0 bases, with 6 bases of the junction left unmatched. This CDR3 is built from 15 residues. The CDR3 is CASRTDRGSNYGYTF. The CDR3 DNA reads as TGTGCCAGCAGAACCGACAGGGGATCTAACTATGGCTACACCTTC.

This clonotype was detected only a few times. J is TRBJ2-5 and V is TRBV24-1; tentatively, D is TRBD1 or TRBD2 (5 bases each). Germline-derived CDR1 and CDR2 are KGHDR and SFDVKD. The CDR3 spans 14 residues. V dropped 5 bases and J dropped 1 base, with 10 bases sitting between them. The CDR3 coding sequence is TGTGCCACCAGTGTAGGTGGGACCCAAGAGACCCAGTACTTC. Its protein product is CATSVGGTQETQYF.

CDR3 amino acids: CASTGGRTRIGGRPNTDTQYF. The CDR3 DNA reads TGTGCCAGCACCGGGGGCAGAACCAGGATAGGGGGCAGACCGAACACAGATACGCAGTATTTT. This sequence joins TRBV12-3 or TRBV12-4 and TRBJ2-3; TRBD1 is a possible D gene (7 bases). Trimming pared 7 bases from V and 2 bases from J, leaving 34 bases between. CDR3 length: 21 residues.

The table lists this clonotype with many counts. This chain uses TRBV12-3 or TRBV12-4 with TRBJ2-3, with TRBD2 matching 9 bases. CDR3 size: 14 residues. V shed 10 bases and J 1 base; nucleotides not matched to a gene: 6. Written as DNA, the CDR3 is TGTGCCATCGGTCTAGCGGGGCGCACAGATACGCAGTATTTT. It codes for CAIGLAGRTDTQYF.

This clonotype occurred many times. The chain carries TRBV7-2 and TRBJ2-1; D uncertain. The V gene lost 0 bases and the J gene lost 8 bases, with 5 bases spanning the gap. The CDR3 is 12 residues long. CDR1 and CDR2 (germline): SGHTA, FQGNSA. The CDR3: CASSLAFDEQFF. DNA for the CDR3: TGTGCCAGCAGCTTAGCCTTCGATGAGCAGTTCTTC.

This rearrangement joins TRBV7-3 to TRBJ2-2; 7 bases match TRBD2. The germline CDR1 and CDR2 sequences are SGHTA and FQGTGA. This CDR3 comprises 15 residues. V was clipped by 4 bases and J by 7 bases; unmatched bases: 9. The CDR3 sequence is CASSSRDGGIGELFF. CDR3 nucleotides: TGTGCCAGCAGCTCCCGGGACGGGGGGATCGGGGAGCTGTTTTTT. Drawing the rest from reference TRBV7-3 and TRBJ2-2, the complete variable domain is GAGVSQTPSNKVTEKGKYVELRCDPISGHTALYWYRQSLGQGPEFLIYFQGTGAADDSGLPNDRFFAVRPEGSVSTLKIQRTERGDSAVYLCASSSRDGGIGELFFGEGSRLTVL.

This clonotype was observed a handful of times. The chain carries TRBV7-9 and TRBJ1-2, with D uncertain. Germline CDR1 and CDR2: SEHNR and FQNEAQ (reference sequence). This CDR3 contains 15 residues. The V and J ends lost 6 bases and 4 bases respectively, with 18 bases between them. The CDR3 DNA is TGTGCCAGCAGGTTATCACAAAGTTCGGGCTATGGCTACACCTTC. It is translated as CASRLSQSSGYGYTF.

This clonotype was counted a few times. V is TRBV5-1 and J is TRBJ2-3; TRBD1 matches at 8 bases. The V segment lost 5 bases and the J segment 5 bases; nucleotides outside the gene matches: 7. Per germline, CDR1 SGHRS and CDR2 YFSETQ. The CDR3 runs to 14 residues. The CDR3 DNA sequence: TGCGCCAGCAGATTAGGACAGGGAGTAGATACGCAGTATTTT. This translates into CASRLGQGVDTQYF.

This clonotype was counted only a few times. V and J are TRBV19 and TRBJ1-1; 10 bases agree with TRBD1. With V trimmed by 8 bases and J by 4 bases, 4 bases remained unmatched. From germline, CDR1 is LNHDA and CDR2 SQIVND (reference sequence). There are 13 residues in the CDR3. CDR3 nucleotide sequence: TGTGCCAGTGGGGACAGGGGAAGCACTGAAGCTTTCTTT. Amino acids: CASGDRGSTEAFF.

The rearrangement joins TRBV6-1 to TRBJ1-1, with unresolved D. With 5 bases removed from V and 0 bases from J, the gap between germline ends came to 16 bases. This CDR3 is 16 amino acids long. The germline CDR1 and CDR2 sequences are MNHNS and SASEGT. CDR3 region: CASSPDGDSMNTEAFF. CDR3 nucleotide sequence: TGTGCCAGCAGTCCCGACGGGGATTCAATGAACACTGAAGCTTTCTTT.

This clonotype was recorded a few times. The V gene is TRBV29-1, the J gene TRBJ1-1, with TRBD1 identical over 8 bases. The CDR3 runs 12 residues. CDR1 SQVTM and CDR2 ANQGSEA come from the germline V gene. The V and J ends lost 7 bases and 4 bases, in that order; junction bases with no gene match: 5. CDR3 residues: CSGTGRFTEAFF. The CDR3 DNA follows: TGCAGCGGGACAGGGCGGTTCACTGAAGCTTTCTTT. Full variable domain (rest looked up from reference TRBV29-1 and TRBJ1-1): SAVISQKPSRDICQRGTSLTIQCQVDSQVTMMFWYRQQPGQSLTLIATANQGSEATYESGFVIDKFPISRPNLTFSTLTVSNMSPEDSSIYLCSGTGRFTEAFFGQGTRLTVV.

This chain uses TRBV19 with TRBJ1-5; TRBD1 might be the D (6 bases). This CDR3 comprises 13 residues. The germline V gene encodes CDR1 LNHDA and CDR2 SQIVND (reference sequence). V was clipped by 5 bases and J by 7 bases, with 12 bases between them. CDR3: CASSDNRDQPQHF. DNA of the CDR3: TGTGCCAGTAGTGATAACAGGGACCAGCCCCAGCATTTT.

This clonotype was seen a few times. CDR3 coding DNA: TGTGCCAGCTCCCTCTACTCAAGGCCAAACACTGAAGCTTTCTTT. Protein sequence: CASSLYSRPNTEAFF. This chain joins TRBV18 and TRBJ1-1; D remains unclear. The germline V gene has CDR1 KGHSH and CDR2 LQKENI. V gave up 6 bases and J gave up 2 bases, with 16 bases separating them. This CDR3 is built from 15 residues.

The genes are TRBV18 and TRBJ2-7, with TRBD2 matching over 8 bases. V gave up 3 bases and J gave up 0 bases; unmatched junction bases: 4. Germline CDR1 and CDR2: KGHSH and LQKENI. This CDR3 is built from 15 residues. In DNA, the CDR3 is TGTGCCAGCTCACCTGAGCGGGGGAGCTCCTACGAGCAGTACTTC. This gives the protein CASSPERGSSYEQYF.

V is TRBV3-1 and J is TRBJ2-1; possible D gene TRBD2, 5 bases. Trimming removed 1 base from V and 0 bases from J, with 13 bases in between. Per germline, CDR1 LGHDT and CDR2 YNNKEL (reference sequence). The CDR3 totals 17 residues. The chain's CDR3 is CASSQAFEGGSYNEQFF. Here the CDR3 DNA reads TGTGCCAGCAGCCAAGCTTTTGAGGGTGGCTCCTACAATGAGCAGTTCTTC.

CDR3 DNA: TGCAGCGTTAAAACAGGGGGCTACGAGCAGTACTTC. Residues: CSVKTGGYEQYF. This chain connects TRBV29-1 to TRBJ2-7; TRBD1 aligns across 8 bases. With V trimmed by 5 bases and J by 3 bases, 3 bases remained unmatched. From germline, CDR1 is SQVTM and CDR2 ANQGSEA. The CDR3 runs 12 residues.

V is TRBV12-3 or TRBV12-4 and J is TRBJ1-1; the D is unclear. The V gene lost 5 bases and the J gene lost 5 bases, with 12 bases spanning the gap. This CDR3 has 13 residues. The CDR3 protein is CASSPAPGTEAFF. The CDR3 nucleotides read TGTGCCAGCAGTCCGGCCCCCGGGACTGAAGCTTTCTTT.

The gene calls are TRBV29-1 and TRBJ1-2; no firm D call. The CDR3 totals 13 residues. Trimming pared 2 bases from V and 4 bases from J, leaving 11 bases between. Germline V lookup: CDR1 SQVTM, CDR2 ANQGSEA. DNA for the CDR3: TGCAGCGTTGAATATTCCCTCGGCTATGGCTACACCTTC. This sequence encodes CSVEYSLGYGYTF.

This clonotype was observed a few times. The chain couples TRBV2 to TRBJ1-6; D unclear. CDR3 length equals 16 residues. Trimming left V 6 bases short and J 10 bases short, with 22 bases between. Germline-derived CDR1 and CDR2 are SNHLY and FYNNEI. The CDR3 is CASSQSRAKNTSPLHF. CDR3 DNA sequence: TGTGCCAGCAGCCAAAGCCGGGCCAAGAATACCTCACCCCTCCACTTT.

This clonotype was detected a few times. This sequence joins TRBV7-8 and TRBJ1-1; D is undetermined. Germline values: CDR1 SGHVS, CDR2 FQNEAQ. This CDR3 contains 13 residues. With 7 bases removed from V and 4 bases from J, the gap between germline ends came to 13 bases. The CDR3 DNA sequence: TGTGCCAGCATCCATGGGCGGGGCACTGAAGCTTTCTTT. This translates into CASIHGRGTEAFF.

This clonotype was detected a few times. The J gene is TRBJ2-3, the V gene TRBV29-1; D is possibly TRBD2 (6 bases). CDR3 length: 14 amino acids. V shed 0 bases and J shed 5 bases, with 12 bases lying between them. The germline CDR1 and CDR2 sequences are SQVTM and ANQGSEA. The CDR3 region is CSVEESGVGDTQYF. For the CDR3, the DNA is TGCAGCGTTGAAGAATCGGGGGTAGGAGATACGCAGTATTTT.

The chain employs TRBV7-2 and TRBJ2-1; D remains unclear. The CDR3 has 12 residues. V gave up 5 bases and J gave up 6 bases, with 8 bases separating them. Germline CDR1 is SGHTA and CDR2 is FQGNSA. CDR3 loop: CASSPFSNEQFF. The CDR3 DNA sequence: TGTGCCAGCAGCCCATTTTCCAATGAGCAGTTCTTC.

This clonotype has more than one count but fewer than ten. The chain uses TRBV12-3 or TRBV12-4 and TRBJ2-3; TRBD2 matches 12 bases. CDR3 length: 18 residues. V shed 5 bases and J 1 base; nucleotides not matched to a gene: 10. In DNA, the CDR3 is TGTGCCAGCAGTCGCAAAATGGGACTAGCGGGTGGCACAGATACGCAGTATTTT. Protein sequence: CASSRKMGLAGGTDTQYF.